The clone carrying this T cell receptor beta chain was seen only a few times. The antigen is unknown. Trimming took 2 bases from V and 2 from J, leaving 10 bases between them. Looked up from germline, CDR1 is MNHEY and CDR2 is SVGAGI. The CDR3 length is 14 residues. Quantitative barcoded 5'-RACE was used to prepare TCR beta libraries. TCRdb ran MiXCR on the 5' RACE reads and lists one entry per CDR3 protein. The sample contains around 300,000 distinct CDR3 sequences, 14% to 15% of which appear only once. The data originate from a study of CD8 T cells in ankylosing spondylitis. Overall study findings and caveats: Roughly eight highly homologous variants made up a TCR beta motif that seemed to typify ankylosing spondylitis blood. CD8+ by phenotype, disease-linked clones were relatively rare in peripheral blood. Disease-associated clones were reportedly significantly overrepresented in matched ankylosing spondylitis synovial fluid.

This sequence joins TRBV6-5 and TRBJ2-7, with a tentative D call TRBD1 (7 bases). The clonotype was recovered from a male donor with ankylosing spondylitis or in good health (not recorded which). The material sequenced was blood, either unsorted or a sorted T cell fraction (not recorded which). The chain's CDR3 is CASSYIRGAYEQYF. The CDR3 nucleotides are TGTGCCAGCAGTTACATCAGGGGGGCCTACGAGCAGTACTTC.